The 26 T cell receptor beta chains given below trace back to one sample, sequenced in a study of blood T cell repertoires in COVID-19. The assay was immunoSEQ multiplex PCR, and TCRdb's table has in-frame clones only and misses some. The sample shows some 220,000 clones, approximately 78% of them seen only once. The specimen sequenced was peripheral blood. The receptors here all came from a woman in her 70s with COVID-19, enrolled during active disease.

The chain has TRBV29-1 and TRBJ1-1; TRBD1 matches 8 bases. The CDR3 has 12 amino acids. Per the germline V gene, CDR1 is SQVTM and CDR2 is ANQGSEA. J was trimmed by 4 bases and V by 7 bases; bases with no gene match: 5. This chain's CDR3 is CSADRGPTEAFF. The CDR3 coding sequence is TGCAGCGCTGACAGGGGTCCCACTGAAGCTTTCTTT.

The CDR3 sequence is CSAWEGKQFF. CDR3 DNA: TGCAGCGCTTGGGAGGGGAAGCAGTTCTTC. The rearrangement joins TRBV29-1 to TRBJ2-1; TRBD2 agrees at 7 bases. The CDR3 is 10 amino acids. CDR1 is SQVTM and CDR2 is ANQGSEA in the germline V gene. V was clipped by 7 bases and J by 11 bases; unmatched bases: 5.

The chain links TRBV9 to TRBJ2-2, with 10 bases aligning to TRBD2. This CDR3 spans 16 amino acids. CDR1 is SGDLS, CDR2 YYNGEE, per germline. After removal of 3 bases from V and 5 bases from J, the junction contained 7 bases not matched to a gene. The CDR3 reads CASSDTSGIVTGELFF. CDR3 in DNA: TGTGCCAGCAGCGACACTAGCGGGATCGTTACCGGGGAGCTGTTTTTT.

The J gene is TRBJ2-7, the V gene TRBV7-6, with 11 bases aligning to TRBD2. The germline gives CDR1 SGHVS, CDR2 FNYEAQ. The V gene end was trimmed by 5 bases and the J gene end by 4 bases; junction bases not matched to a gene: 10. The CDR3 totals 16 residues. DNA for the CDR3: TGTGCCAGCAGCCCCCGTGGGACTAGCGGAATTTACGAGCAGTACTTC. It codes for CASSPRGTSGIYEQYF. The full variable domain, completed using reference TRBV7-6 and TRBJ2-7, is GAGVSQSPRYKVTKRGQDVALRCDPISGHVSLYWYRQALGQGPEFLTYFNYEAQQDKSGLPNDRFSAERPEGSISTLTIQRTEQRDSAMYRCASSPRGTSGIYEQYFGPGTRLTVT.

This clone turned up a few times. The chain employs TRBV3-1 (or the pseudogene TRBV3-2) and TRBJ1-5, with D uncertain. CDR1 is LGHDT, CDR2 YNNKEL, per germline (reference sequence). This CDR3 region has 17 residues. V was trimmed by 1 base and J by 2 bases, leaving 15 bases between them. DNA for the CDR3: TGTGCCAGCAGCCAAGTCCGAGACACGAGTCGCAATCAGCCCCAGCATTTT. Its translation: CASSQVRDTSRNQPQHF.

The CDR3 here is CASSPNRAEAGSNQPQHF. The CDR3, as DNA: TGTGCCAGCTCACCGAATAGAGCTGAGGCGGGTAGCAATCAGCCCCAGCATTTT. The V gene is TRBV18, the J gene TRBJ1-5, with no clear D. The CDR3 length is 18 residues. Trimming left V 3 bases short and J 0 bases short, with 18 bases between. CDR1 is KGHSH, CDR2 LQKENI, per germline.

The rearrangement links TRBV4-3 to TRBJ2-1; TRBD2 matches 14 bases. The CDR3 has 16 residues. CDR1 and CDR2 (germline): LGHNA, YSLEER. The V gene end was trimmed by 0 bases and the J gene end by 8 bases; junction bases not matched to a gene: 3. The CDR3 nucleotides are TGCGCCAGCAGCCAAGAGGGACTAGCGGGAGTAGATGAGCAGTTCTTC. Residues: CASSQEGLAGVDEQFF.

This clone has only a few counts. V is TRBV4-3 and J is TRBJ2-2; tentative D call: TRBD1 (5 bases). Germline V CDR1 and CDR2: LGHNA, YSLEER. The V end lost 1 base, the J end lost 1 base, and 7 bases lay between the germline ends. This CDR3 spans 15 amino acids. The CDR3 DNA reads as TGCGCCAGCAGCCAAGCAGGACAGAACACCGGGGAGCTGTTTTTT. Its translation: CASSQAGQNTGELFF.

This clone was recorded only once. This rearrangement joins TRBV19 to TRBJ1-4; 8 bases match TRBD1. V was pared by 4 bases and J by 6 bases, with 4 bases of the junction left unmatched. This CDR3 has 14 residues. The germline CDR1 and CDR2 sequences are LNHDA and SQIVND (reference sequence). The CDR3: CASSTGGQYEKLFF. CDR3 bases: TGTGCCAGTAGTACAGGGGGCCAGTATGAAAAACTGTTTTTT.

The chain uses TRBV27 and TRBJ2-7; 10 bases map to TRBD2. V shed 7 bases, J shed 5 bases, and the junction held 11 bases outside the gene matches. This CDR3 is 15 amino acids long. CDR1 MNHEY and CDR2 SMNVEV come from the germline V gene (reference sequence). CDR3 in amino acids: CASNTLLAGENEQYF. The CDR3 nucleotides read TGTGCCAGCAATACCCTTCTAGCGGGAGAAAACGAGCAGTACTTC.

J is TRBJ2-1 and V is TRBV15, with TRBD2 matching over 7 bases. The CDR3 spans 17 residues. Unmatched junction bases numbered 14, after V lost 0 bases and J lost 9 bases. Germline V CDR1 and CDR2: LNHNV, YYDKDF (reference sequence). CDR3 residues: CATSRESGGSNRGEQFF. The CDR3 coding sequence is TGTGCCACCAGCAGAGAAAGTGGCGGGAGCAATAGGGGTGAGCAGTTCTTC.

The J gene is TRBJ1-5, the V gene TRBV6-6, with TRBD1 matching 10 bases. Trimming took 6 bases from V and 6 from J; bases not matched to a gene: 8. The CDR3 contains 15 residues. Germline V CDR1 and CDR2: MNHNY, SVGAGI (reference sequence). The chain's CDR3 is CASREDRGGSQPQHF. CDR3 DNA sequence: TGTGCCAGCAGGGAGGACAGGGGGGGCAGTCAGCCCCAGCATTTT.

The CDR3 loop reads CASSHLDRGFLFF. In nucleotides, the CDR3 is TGTGCCAGCAGCCACCTGGACAGGGGTTTTCTGTTCTTC. The chain couples TRBV3-1 (or the pseudogene TRBV3-2) to TRBJ2-1; 9 bases agree with TRBD1. This CDR3 contains 13 residues. Looked up from germline, CDR1 is LGHDT and CDR2 is YNNKEL (reference sequence). The V segment lost 3 bases and the J segment 15 bases; nucleotides outside the gene matches: 9.

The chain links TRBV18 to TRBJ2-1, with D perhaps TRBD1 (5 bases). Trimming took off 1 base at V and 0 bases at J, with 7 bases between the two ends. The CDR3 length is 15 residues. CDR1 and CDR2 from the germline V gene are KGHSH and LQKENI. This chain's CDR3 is CASSPQGYSYNEQFF. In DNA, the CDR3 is TGTGCCAGCTCACCACAGGGGTACTCCTACAATGAGCAGTTCTTC.

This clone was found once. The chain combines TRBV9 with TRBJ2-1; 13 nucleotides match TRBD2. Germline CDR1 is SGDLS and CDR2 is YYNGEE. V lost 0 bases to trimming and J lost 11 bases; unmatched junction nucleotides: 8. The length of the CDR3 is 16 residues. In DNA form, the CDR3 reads TGTGCCAGCAGCGTAGACGGACTAGCGGGAGCTTCTCAGCAGTTCTTC. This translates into CASSVDGLAGASQQFF.

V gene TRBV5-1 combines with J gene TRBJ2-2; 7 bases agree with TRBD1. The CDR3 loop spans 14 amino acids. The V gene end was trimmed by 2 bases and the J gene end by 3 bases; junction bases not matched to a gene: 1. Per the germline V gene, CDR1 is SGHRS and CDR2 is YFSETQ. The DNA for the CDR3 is TGCGCCAGCAGCTTTCAGGGGGACACCGGGGAGCTGTTTTTT. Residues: CASSFQGDTGELFF.

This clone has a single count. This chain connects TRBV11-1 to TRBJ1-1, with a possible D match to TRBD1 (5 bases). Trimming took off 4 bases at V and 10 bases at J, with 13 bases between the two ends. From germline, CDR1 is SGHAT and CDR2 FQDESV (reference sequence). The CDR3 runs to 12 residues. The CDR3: CASSSFTGAAFF. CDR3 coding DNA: TGTGCCAGCAGCTCCTTTACAGGAGCAGCTTTCTTT.

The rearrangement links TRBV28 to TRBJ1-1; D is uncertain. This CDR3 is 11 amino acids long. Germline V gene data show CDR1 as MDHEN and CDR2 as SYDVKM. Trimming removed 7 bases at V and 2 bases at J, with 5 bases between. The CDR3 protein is CASTTNTEAFF. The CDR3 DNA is TGTGCCAGCACCACAAACACTGAAGCTTTCTTT.

The CDR3 DNA is TGTGCCAGCAGCGTAATAGCGGGGGCCGACAATGAGCAGTTCTTC. Translation: CASSVIAGADNEQFF. The chain carries TRBV9 and TRBJ2-1, with 9 bases lining up with TRBD2. V gave up 1 base and J gave up 5 bases; unmatched junction bases: 4. The CDR3 covers 15 residues. Germline CDR1 reads SGDLS; CDR2 reads YYNGEE.

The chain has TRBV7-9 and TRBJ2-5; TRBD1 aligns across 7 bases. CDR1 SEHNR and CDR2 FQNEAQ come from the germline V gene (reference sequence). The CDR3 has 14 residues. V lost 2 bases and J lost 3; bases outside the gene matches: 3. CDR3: CASSLRGQEETQYF. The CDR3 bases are TGTGCCAGCAGCTTAAGAGGACAGGAAGAGACCCAGTACTTC.

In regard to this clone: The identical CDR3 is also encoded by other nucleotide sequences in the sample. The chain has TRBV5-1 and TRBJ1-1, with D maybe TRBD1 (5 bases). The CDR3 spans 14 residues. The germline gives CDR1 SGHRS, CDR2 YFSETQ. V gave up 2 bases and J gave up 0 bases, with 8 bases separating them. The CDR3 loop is CASSLGDLNTEAFF. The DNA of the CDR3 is TGCGCCAGCAGCTTAGGGGATCTGAACACTGAAGCTTTCTTT.

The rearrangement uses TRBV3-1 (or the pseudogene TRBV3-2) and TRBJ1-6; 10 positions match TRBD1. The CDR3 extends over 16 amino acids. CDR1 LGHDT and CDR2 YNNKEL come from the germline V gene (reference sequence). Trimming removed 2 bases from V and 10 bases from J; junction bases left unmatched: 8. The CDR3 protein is CASSQRTGGSVSPLHF. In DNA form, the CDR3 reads TGTGCCAGCAGCCAACGGACAGGGGGGTCGGTATCACCCCTCCACTTT.

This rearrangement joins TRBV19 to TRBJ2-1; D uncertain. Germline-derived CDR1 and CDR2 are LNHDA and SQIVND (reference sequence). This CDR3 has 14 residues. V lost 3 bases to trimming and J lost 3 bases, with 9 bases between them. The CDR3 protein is CASSMFRYYNEQFF. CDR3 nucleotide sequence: TGTGCCAGTAGTATGTTCAGATACTACAATGAGCAGTTCTTC.

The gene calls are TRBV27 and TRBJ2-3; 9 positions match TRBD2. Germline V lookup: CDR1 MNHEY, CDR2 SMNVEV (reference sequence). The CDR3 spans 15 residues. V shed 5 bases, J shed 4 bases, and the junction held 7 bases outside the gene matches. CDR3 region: CASSTRLAVADTQYF. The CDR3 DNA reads TGTGCCAGCAGTACCCGACTAGCGGTAGCAGATACGCAGTATTTT.

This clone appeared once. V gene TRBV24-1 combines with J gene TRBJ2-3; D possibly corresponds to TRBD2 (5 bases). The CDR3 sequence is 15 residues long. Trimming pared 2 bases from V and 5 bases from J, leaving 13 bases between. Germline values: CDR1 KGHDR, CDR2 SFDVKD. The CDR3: CATSDSRGLGDTQYF. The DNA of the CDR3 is TGTGCCACCAGTGATTCAAGAGGGTTGGGAGATACGCAGTATTTT.

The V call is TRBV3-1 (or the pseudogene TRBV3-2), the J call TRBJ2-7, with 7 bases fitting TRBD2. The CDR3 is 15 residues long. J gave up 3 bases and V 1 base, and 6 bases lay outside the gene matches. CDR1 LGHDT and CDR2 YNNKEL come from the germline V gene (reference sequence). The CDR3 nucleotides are TGTGCCAGCAGCCAAGGGAGCGGGAAGGGCTACGAGCAGTACTTC. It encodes CASSQGSGKGYEQYF.